This entry lists 18 T cell receptor beta chains sequenced from one sample in a study of cytomegalovirus exposure and HLA in healthy donors. The study ran its PCR with 60 Vbeta and 13 Jbeta primers. The repertoire was sequenced with immunoSEQ multiplex PCR; TCRdb's copy has only in-frame clones and lacks some. The sample's table shows 65,000 to 85,000 clones. The sequenced sample consisted of PBMCs. The receptors stem from a woman aged 60 to 75 in good health and CMV-seronegative.

The rearrangement uses TRBV9 and TRBJ2-5; D might be TRBD2 (6 bases). V was cut by 4 bases and J by 3 bases, with 16 bases left in between. Germline V lookup: CDR1 SGDLS, CDR2 YYNGEE. This CDR3 is 15 amino acids long. CDR3 protein: CASSLGRGGEETQYF. Written as DNA, the CDR3 is TGTGCCAGCAGCCTTGGGCGGGGCGGGGAAGAGACCCAGTACTTC.

This chain uses TRBV19 with TRBJ2-7, with TRBD1 as a possible D gene (7 bases). This CDR3 spans 14 amino acids. Trimming removed 5 bases from V and 4 bases from J, with 15 bases in between. Germline V gene data show CDR1 as LNHDA and CDR2 as SQIVND (reference sequence). The CDR3 spells CASSSQSGGYEQYF. CDR3 sequence (DNA): TGTGCCAGTAGTTCCCAATCAGGGGGGTACGAGCAGTACTTC.

The V call is TRBV28, the J call TRBJ1-2; possibly TRBD1 for D (6 bases). Per germline, CDR1 MDHEN and CDR2 SYDVKM. Trimming removed 6 bases at V and 2 bases at J, with 16 bases between. This CDR3 has 15 amino acids. CDR3 nucleotides: TGTGCCAGCAGGACGGCGGGGGGCGGGAACTATGGCTACACCTTC. This translates into CASRTAGGGNYGYTF.

J is TRBJ2-5 and V is TRBV29-1; D may be TRBD2 (6 bases). The J call may be mistaken, given a closer DNA end match to TRBJ2-7. The CDR3 is 11 amino acids. CDR1 and CDR2 from the germline V gene are SQVTM and ANQGSEA. The CDR3 bases are TGCAGCGCTTCGGACTATTACGAGCAGTACTTC. Translation: CSASDYYEQYF.

The chain recombines TRBV5-1 with TRBJ1-1; possibly TRBD1 for D (6 bases). With 1 base removed from V and 3 bases from J, the gap between germline ends came to 13 bases. The length of the CDR3 is 15 residues. Germline-derived CDR1 and CDR2 are SGHRS and YFSETQ. This CDR3 reads CASSLLVGADTEAFF. The CDR3 region has the DNA TGCGCCAGCAGCTTGTTGGTGGGGGCAGACACTGAAGCTTTCTTT.

The J gene is TRBJ1-3, the V gene TRBV9; TRBD1 might be the D (6 bases). CDR1 and CDR2 from the germline V gene are SGDLS and YYNGEE. V lost 4 bases, J lost 0 bases, and 20 bases lay in between. This CDR3 has 18 amino acids. The CDR3: CASSPSGDRRLSGNTIYF. The CDR3 nucleotides are TGTGCCAGCAGCCCCTCTGGCGACAGGCGCCTCTCTGGAAACACCATATATTTT.

The V and J genes are TRBV6-1 and TRBJ2-1, with TRBD2 matching over 11 bases. The CDR3 sequence is 18 residues long. With V trimmed by 0 bases and J by 8 bases, 12 bases remained unmatched. CDR1 and CDR2 from the germline V gene are MNHNS and SASEGT. The CDR3 loop is CASSEALGTSGGGDEQFF. CDR3 nucleotides: TGTGCCAGCAGTGAAGCGCTCGGAACTAGCGGGGGAGGGGATGAGCAGTTCTTC.

This chain connects TRBV6-5 to TRBJ1-1; TRBD1 matches at 7 bases. The germline V gene has CDR1 MNHEY and CDR2 SVGAGI. With V trimmed by 2 bases and J by 1 base, 7 bases remained unmatched. This CDR3 comprises 16 residues. The CDR3 DNA reads TGTGCCAGCAGTTACATGACTTGGACAGGGAACACTGAAGCTTTCTTT. Translated: CASSYMTWTGNTEAFF.

This rearrangement joins TRBV6-1 to TRBJ1-2; 7 nucleotides line up with TRBD1. The ends lost 2 bases at V and 0 bases at J; junction bases unmatched: 3. Germline-derived CDR1 and CDR2 are MNHNS and SASEGT. The CDR3 is 15 amino acids. This CDR3 is CASSEFGTANYGYTF. The CDR3 DNA is TGTGCCAGCAGTGAATTCGGGACAGCTAACTATGGCTACACCTTC.

The chain employs TRBV7-8 and TRBJ1-3; no clear D gene. Trimming took 3 bases from V and 2 from J, leaving 11 bases between them. CDR1 and CDR2 from the germline V gene are SGHVS and FQNEAQ. The CDR3 covers 15 residues. CDR3 sequence reads: CASSFRVLTGNTIYF. As DNA, the CDR3 is TGTGCCAGCAGCTTTCGGGTGCTAACTGGAAACACCATATATTTT.

The V call is TRBV19, the J call TRBJ2-5; 7 bases fit TRBD2. This CDR3 is 13 amino acids long. Germline V gene data show CDR1 as LNHDA and CDR2 as SQIVND (reference sequence). Trimming removed 4 bases from V and 4 bases from J; junction bases left unmatched: 3. The CDR3 protein is CASSSGSRETQYF. In DNA, the CDR3 is TGTGCCAGTAGTAGCGGGAGTAGAGAGACCCAGTACTTC.

The chain employs TRBV10-2 and TRBJ2-3; 9 nucleotides align to TRBD1. CDR3 length: 13 amino acids. CDR1 and CDR2 from the germline V gene are WSHSY and SAAADI. Trimming took 6 bases from V and 3 from J; bases not matched to a gene: 1. In DNA form, the CDR3 reads TGCGCCAGCAGGACAGGGGGAACAGATACGCAGTATTTT. Its protein product is CASRTGGTDTQYF.

J is TRBJ2-1 and V is TRBV29-1, with 10 bases that match TRBD2. CDR1 and CDR2 from the germline V gene are SQVTM and ANQGSEA. CDR3 length: 14 amino acids. V trimming: 0 bases; J trimming: 14 bases; junction bases outside the gene matches: 10. The CDR3, as DNA: TGCAGCGTTGAAGACCCTCCCGGGACTAGCGTAGAGTTCTTC. Protein: CSVEDPPGTSVEFF.

Turning to this clone: At the DNA level, this CDR3 is encoded by other sequences in the same sample as well. The chain has TRBV6-5 and TRBJ2-3, with D possibly TRBD1 on 6 matching bases. This CDR3 has 15 residues. V shed 5 bases and J shed 7 bases, with 19 bases lying between them. The V gene's germline CDR1 is MNHEY and CDR2 SVGAGI. DNA of the CDR3: TGTGCCAGCAGTCAGAACTACCAAGGGACAAATACGCAGTATTTT. Translating it yields CASSQNYQGTNTQYF.

The DNA of the CDR3 is TGCGCCAGCAGCTTGATACCCGGGACAGACGAGCAGTACTTC. Amino acid sequence: CASSLIPGTDEQYF. The chain carries TRBV5-1 and TRBJ2-7; 7 bases match TRBD1. Trimming removed 1 base from V and 5 bases from J; junction bases left unmatched: 6. This CDR3 has 14 residues. Germline lookup yields CDR1 SGHRS and CDR2 YFSETQ.

The rearrangement links TRBV5-1 to TRBJ1-1; 8 positions agree with TRBD1. The CDR3 runs to 16 residues. The V and J ends lost 3 bases and 1 base, in that order; junction bases with no gene match: 8. Germline V gene lookup returns CDR1 SGHRS and CDR2 YFSETQ. CDR3 loop: CASSSSTGVGNTEAFF. The CDR3 DNA reads TGCGCCAGCAGCTCGTCGACAGGGGTTGGGAACACTGAAGCTTTCTTT.

The genes are TRBV29-1 and TRBJ2-2; a possible D gene is TRBD2 (7 bases). V lost 4 bases to trimming and J lost 5 bases, with 17 bases between them. Germline lookup yields CDR1 SQVTM and CDR2 ANQGSEA. The CDR3 loop spans 15 amino acids. Here the CDR3 reads CSVGGGGTGTGELFF. In nucleotides, the CDR3 is TGCAGCGTTGGAGGGGGGGGGACTGGTACCGGGGAGCTGTTTTTT.

The chain carries TRBV7-9 and TRBJ1-1; TRBD1 might be the D (6 bases). This CDR3 has 16 amino acids. Germline CDR1 is SEHNR and CDR2 is FQNEAQ (reference sequence). The V end lost 5 bases, the J end lost 5 bases, and 21 bases lay between the germline ends. The CDR3 loop is CASSVEVGAGATEAFF. In nucleotides, the CDR3 is TGTGCCAGCAGCGTCGAGGTCGGGGCAGGGGCGACTGAAGCTTTCTTT.